This TCR beta chain comes out of a study of early T cells in non-severe SARS-CoV-2 infection. This clonotype was counted only a few times. Researchers attached unique molecular identifiers to individual cDNA molecules. TCRdb analysed the 5' RACE reads with MiXCR anew, one entry per CDR3 protein. The sample comprises 45,000 to 70,000 distinct CDR3 sequences, approximately 6.2% of which are singletons, and roughly 4% rests with the top ten. Sequencing was carried out using whole blood. This TCR derives from an adult who was a healthcare worker with PCR-confirmed SARS-CoV-2 infection or an uninfected control (not recorded which).

Here the CDR3 DNA reads TGTGCCAGCAGCCAGGACCCCCCAACTAATGAAAAACTGTTTTTT. Amino acids: CASSQDPPTNEKLFF. The chain employs TRBV7-8 and TRBJ1-4; D is undetermined. V was pared by 5 bases and J by 0 bases, with 10 bases between. Germline-derived CDR1 and CDR2 are SGHVS and FQNEAQ. This CDR3 comprises 15 residues.